Given below is one T cell receptor (beta chain) in context. This sample is part of a study of PD-1 blockade in mismatch repair-deficient tumors. The germline V gene has CDR1 MGHRA and CDR2 YSYEKL. V was pared by 2 bases and J by 5 bases, with 7 bases of the junction left unmatched. The CDR3 runs to 17 residues. Assay: immunoSEQ multiplex PCR; the TCRdb copy retains only in-frame clones and omits some. The table has 70,000 to 95,000 clones, approximately 81% seen once. This sequence joins TRBV4-1 and TRBJ2-1; 12 positions match TRBD2. The sequence was obtained from an adult with mismatch repair-deficient cancer. Material: peripheral blood, obtained 44 weeks after starting pembrolizumab. The CDR3 nucleotides are TGCGCCAGCAGCCAATTGGGACTAGCGGGCGGACACAATGAGCAGTTCTTC. As protein: CASSQLGLAGGHNEQFF.